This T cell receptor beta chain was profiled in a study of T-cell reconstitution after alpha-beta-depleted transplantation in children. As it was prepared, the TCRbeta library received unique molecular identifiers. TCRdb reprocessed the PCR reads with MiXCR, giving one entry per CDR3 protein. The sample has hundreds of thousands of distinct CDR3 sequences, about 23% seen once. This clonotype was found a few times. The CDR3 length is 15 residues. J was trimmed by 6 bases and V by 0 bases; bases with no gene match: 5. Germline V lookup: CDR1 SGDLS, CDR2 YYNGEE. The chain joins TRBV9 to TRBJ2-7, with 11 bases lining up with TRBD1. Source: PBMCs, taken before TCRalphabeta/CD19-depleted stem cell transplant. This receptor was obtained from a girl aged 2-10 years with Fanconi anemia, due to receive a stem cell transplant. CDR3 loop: CASSVAGTGGFEQYF. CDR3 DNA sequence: TGTGCCAGCAGCGTAGCCGGGACAGGGGGTTTCGAGCAGTACTTC.